The present T cell receptor beta chain was sequenced within a study of cytomegalovirus exposure and HLA in healthy donors. Study details: There were some 380 genotyped donors. Of these, roughly 86% fell in the genetic ancestry cluster associated with self-reported Caucasian donors.

This PCR relied on a set of 60 Vbeta primers and 13 Jbeta primers. Profiled with immunoSEQ multiplex PCR; TCRdb holds only in-frame clones, not every one. The table records 120,000 or so clones, over 65% of them present only once. Comments on this clone: The antigen is undetermined.

The CDR3 is 14 residues long. Germline V CDR1 and CDR2: SGHTA, FQGNSA. V gave up 5 bases and J gave up 3 bases; unmatched junction bases: 4. Study observations and caveats: The productive fraction for most TCR beta V segments was about 87% or about 30% in an earlier analysis. It was assumed in the presence/absence analyses that sequencing depth was roughly uniform across donors.

This clonotype was obtained from a woman aged 40 to 50 in good health and CMV-seronegative. This chain uses TRBV7-2 with TRBJ2-1; 7 nucleotides match TRBD1. The sample comprised PBMCs. In DNA, the CDR3 is TGTGCCAGCAGCCCCCGGACAGGCTACAATGAGCAGTTCTTC. As protein: CASSPRTGYNEQFF.